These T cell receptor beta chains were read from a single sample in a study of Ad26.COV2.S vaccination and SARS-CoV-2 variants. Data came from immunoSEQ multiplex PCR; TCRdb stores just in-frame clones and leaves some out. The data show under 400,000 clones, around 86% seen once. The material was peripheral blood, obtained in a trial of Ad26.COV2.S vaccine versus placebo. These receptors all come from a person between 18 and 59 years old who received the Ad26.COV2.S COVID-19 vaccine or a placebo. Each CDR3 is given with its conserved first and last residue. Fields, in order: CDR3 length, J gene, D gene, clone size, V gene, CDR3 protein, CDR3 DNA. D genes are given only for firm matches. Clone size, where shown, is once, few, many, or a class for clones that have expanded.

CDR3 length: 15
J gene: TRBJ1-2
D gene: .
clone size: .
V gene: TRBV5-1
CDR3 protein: CASSLHGGRSYGYTF
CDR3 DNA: TGCGCCAGCAGCTTGCATGGGGGACGGAGCTATGGCTACACCTTC

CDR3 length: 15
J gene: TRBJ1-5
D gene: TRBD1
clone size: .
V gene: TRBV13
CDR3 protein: CASSSGQGRDQPQHF
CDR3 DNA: TGTGCCAGCAGCTCCGGACAGGGTCGGGATCAGCCCCAGCATTTT

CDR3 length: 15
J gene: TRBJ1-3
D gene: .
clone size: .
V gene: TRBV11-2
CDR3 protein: CASSLGSGTGNTIYF
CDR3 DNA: TGTGCCAGCAGCTTAGGGTCCGGGACTGGAAACACCATATATTTT

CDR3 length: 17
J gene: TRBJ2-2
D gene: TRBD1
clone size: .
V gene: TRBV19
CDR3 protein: CASRRVVGGKNTGELFF
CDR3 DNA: TGTGCCAGTAGGCGCGTGGTAGGGGGCAAGAACACCGGGGAGCTGTTTTTT

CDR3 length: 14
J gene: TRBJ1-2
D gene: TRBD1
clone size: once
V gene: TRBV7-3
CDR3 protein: CASSADRGKDGYTF
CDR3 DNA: TGTGCCAGCAGCGCGGACAGGGGGAAGGATGGCTACACCTTC

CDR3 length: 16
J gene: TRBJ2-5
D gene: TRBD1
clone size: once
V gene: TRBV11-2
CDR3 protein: CASSPRTGNPGETQYF
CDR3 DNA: TGTGCCAGCAGCCCCCGGACAGGGAATCCGGGAGAGACCCAGTACTTC

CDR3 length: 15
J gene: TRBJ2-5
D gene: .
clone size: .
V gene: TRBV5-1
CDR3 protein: CASSLAQGSAKTQYF
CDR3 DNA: TGCGCCAGCAGCTTGGCCCAGGGTAGCGCCAAGACCCAGTACTTC

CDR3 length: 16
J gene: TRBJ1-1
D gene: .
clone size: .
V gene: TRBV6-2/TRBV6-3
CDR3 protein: CASSYPTILQNTEAFF
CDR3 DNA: TGTGCCAGCAGTTACCCAACCATTTTGCAGAACACTGAAGCTTTCTTT

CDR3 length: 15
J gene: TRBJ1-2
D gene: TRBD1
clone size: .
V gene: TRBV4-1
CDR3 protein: CASSQEDRGVGGYTF
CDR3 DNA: TGCGCCAGCAGCCAAGAGGACAGGGGAGTAGGGGGCTACACCTTC

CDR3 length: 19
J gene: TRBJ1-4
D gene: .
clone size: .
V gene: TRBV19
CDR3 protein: CASSTDRGRWRATNEKLFF
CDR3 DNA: TGTGCCAGTAGTACCGATCGTGGGAGGTGGCGGGCAACTAATGAAAAACTGTTTTTT

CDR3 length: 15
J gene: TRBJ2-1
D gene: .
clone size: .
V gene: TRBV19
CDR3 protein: CASSIKGPLHNEQFF
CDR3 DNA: TGTGCCAGTAGTATTAAGGGCCCCCTCCACAATGAGCAGTTCTTC

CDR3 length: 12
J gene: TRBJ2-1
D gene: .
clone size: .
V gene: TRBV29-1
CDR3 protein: CSVEEGANEQFF
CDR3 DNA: TGCAGCGTTGAAGAGGGGGCTAATGAGCAGTTCTTC

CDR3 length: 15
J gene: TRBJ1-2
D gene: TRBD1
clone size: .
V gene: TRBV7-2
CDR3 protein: CASTPTGGWVGGYTF
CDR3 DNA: TGTGCCAGCACCCCAACAGGGGGCTGGGTCGGAGGCTACACCTTC